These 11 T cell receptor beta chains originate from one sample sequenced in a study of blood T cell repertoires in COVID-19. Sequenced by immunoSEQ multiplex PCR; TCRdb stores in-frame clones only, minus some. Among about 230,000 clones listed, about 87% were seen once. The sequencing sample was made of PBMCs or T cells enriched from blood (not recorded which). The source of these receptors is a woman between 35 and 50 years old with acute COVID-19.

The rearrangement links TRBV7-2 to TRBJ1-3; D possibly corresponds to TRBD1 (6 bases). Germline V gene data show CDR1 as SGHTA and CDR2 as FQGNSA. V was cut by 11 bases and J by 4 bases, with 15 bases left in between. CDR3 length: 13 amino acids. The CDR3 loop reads CASEQGTGNTIYF. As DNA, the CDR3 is TGTGCCTCGGAACAGGGAACGGGAAACACCATATATTTT.

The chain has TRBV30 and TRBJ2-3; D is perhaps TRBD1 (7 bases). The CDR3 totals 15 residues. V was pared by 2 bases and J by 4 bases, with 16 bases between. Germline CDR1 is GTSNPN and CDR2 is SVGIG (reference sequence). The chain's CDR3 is CAWSYGQGGADTQYF. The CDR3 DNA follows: TGTGCCTGGAGTTATGGGCAGGGGGGCGCAGATACGCAGTATTTT. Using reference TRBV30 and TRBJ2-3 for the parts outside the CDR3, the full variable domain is SQTIHQWPATLVQPVGSPLSLECTVEGTSNPNLYWYRQAAGRGLQLLFYSVGIGQISSEVPQNLSASRPQDRQFILSSKKLLLSDSGFYLCAWSYGQGGADTQYFGPGTRLTVL.

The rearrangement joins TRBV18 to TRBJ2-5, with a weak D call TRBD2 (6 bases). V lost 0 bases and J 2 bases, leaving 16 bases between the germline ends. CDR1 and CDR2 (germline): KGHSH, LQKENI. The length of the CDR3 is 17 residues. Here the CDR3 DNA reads TGTGCCAGCTCACCACCGCTTTCTACGGGAGTACAAGAGACCCAGTACTTC. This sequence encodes CASSPPLSTGVQETQYF.

CDR3 residues: CASRETARTDTQYF. The CDR3 bases are TGTGCCAGTAGGGAGACTGCAAGGACAGATACGCAGTATTTT. The V and J genes are TRBV19 and TRBJ2-3; D call uncertain. CDR3 size: 14 residues. Germline-derived CDR1 and CDR2 are LNHDA and SQIVND (reference sequence). The V end was cut by 6 bases, the J end by 3 bases, with 13 bases between.

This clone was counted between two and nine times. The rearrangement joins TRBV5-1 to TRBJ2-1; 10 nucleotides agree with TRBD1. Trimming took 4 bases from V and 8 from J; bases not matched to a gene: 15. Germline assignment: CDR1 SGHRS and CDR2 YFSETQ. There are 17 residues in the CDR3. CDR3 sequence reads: CASSLTTPGQGPYEQFF. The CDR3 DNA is TGCGCCAGCAGCCTCACGACGCCGGGACAGGGGCCCTATGAGCAGTTCTTC.

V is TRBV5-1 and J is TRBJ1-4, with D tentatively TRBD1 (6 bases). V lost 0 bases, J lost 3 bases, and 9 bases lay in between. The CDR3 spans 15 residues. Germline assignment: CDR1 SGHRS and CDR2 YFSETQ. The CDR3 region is CASSLDGTPNEKLFF. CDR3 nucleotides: TGCGCCAGCAGCTTGGACGGGACACCTAATGAAAAACTGTTTTTT.

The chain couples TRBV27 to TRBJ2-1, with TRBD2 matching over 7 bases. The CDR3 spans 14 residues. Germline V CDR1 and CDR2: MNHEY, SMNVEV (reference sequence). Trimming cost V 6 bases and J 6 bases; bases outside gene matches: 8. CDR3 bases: TGTGCCAGCAGAGCCGGGGGGAGGGGCAATGAGCAGTTCTTC. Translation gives CASRAGGRGNEQFF.

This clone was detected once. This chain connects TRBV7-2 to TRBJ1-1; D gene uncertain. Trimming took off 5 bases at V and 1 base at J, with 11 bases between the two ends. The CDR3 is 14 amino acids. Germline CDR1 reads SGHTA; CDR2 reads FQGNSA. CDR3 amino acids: CASSLYSKNTEAFF. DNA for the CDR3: TGTGCCAGCAGCCTGTACTCGAAGAACACTGAAGCTTTCTTT.

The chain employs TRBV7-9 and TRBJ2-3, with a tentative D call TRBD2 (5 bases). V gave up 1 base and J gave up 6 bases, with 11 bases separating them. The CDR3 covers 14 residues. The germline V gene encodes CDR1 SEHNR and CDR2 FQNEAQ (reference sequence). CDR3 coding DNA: TGTGCCAGCAGCTTAGACGGACTCGGGGATACGCAGTATTTT. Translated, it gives CASSLDGLGDTQYF.

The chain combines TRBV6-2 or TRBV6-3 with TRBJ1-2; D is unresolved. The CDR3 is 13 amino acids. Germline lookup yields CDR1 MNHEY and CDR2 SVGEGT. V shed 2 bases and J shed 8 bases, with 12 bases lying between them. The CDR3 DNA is TGTGCCAGCAGTTACCCCGCGGAGGGAGGCTACACCTTC. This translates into CASSYPAEGGYTF.

The CDR3 region has the DNA TGTGCCAGCAGCTCAAATCCTATTCGCTCTGGAAACACCATATATTTT. This codes for CASSSNPIRSGNTIYF. The rearrangement joins TRBV11-2 to TRBJ1-3; no clear D. The CDR3 extends over 16 amino acids. Trimming took 4 bases from V and 0 from J, leaving 13 bases between them. Germline loops: CDR1 SGHAT, CDR2 FQNNGV. Full variable domain (outside the CDR3, taken from reference TRBV11-2 and TRBJ1-3): EAGVAQSPRYKIIEKRQSVAFWCNPISGHATLYWYQQILGQGPKLLIQFQNNGVVDDSQLPKDRFSAERLKGVDSTLKIQPAKLEDSAVYLCASSSNPIRSGNTIYFGEGSWLTVV.